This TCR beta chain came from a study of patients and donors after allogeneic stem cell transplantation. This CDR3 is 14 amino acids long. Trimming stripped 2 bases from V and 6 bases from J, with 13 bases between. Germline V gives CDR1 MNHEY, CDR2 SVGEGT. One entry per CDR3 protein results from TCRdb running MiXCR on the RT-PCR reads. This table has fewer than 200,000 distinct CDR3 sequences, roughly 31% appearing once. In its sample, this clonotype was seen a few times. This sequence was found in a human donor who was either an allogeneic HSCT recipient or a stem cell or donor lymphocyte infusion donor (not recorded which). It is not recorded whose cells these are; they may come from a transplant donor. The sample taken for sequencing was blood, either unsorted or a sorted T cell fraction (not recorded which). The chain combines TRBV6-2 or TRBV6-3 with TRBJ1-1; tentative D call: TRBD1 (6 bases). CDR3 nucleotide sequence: TGTGCCAGCAGTTACATCACAGGGTTGTCTGAAGCTTTCTTT. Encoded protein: CASSYITGLSEAFF.